These T cell receptor beta chains were read from a single sample in a study of shared clonotypes between healthy human individuals. TCRdb's table, derived via immunoSEQ multiplex PCR, lists solely in-frame clones and lacks some. Counted here are about 560,000 clones, around 81% occurring once; the ten biggest clones make up approximately 12%. Sample: PBMCs. These receptors came from a woman aged 40 to 50 in good health. Some clones in this sample may be carry-over from other donors' samples. Each CDR3 is given with its conserved first and last residue. D genes are given only for firm matches. Part of the rows lack a size; the others show once, few, many or a class for expanded clones.

TRBJ2-1 TRBV6-1 NA NA TGTGCCAGCAGTGAAACTAGGGCAAACTACAATGAGCAGTTCTTC CASSETRANYNEQFF
TRBJ2-1 TRBV5-1 NA NA TGCGCCAGCAGCGGCCCTGGGACTTACGGACATTACAATGAGCAGTTCTTC CASSGPGTYGHYNEQFF
TRBJ1-2 TRBV30 TRBD1 NA TGTGCCTGGAGGCGGGCAGGGGGAGGTAGTGGCTACACCTTC CAWRRAGGGSGYTF
TRBJ2-1 TRBV20-1 NA once TGCAGTGCCCAAGTCGTTAATGAGCAGTTCTTC CSAQVVNEQFF
TRBJ1-1 TRBV4-2 TRBD1 NA TGTGCCAGCAGCCAAGTGGGACAGCTGAACACTGAAGCTTTCTTT CASSQVGQLNTEAFF
TRBJ2-7 TRBV6-5 NA NA TGTGCCAGCAGTTACGACCGACCTCCCTACGAGCAGTACTTC CASSYDRPPYEQYF
TRBJ2-6 TRBV7-2 NA NA TGTGCCAGCAGCTTTGGGGGGGGCGCTGGGGCCAACGTCCTGACTTTC CASSFGGGAGANVLTF
TRBJ1-1 TRBV28 NA NA TGTGCCAGCACCCCAAGTGGGAAGAACACTGAAGCTTTCTTT CASTPSGKNTEAFF
TRBJ2-7 TRBV6-1 TRBD2 NA TGTGCCAGCAGTACACTAGCGCCCGGCGAGCAGTACTTC CASSTLAPGEQYF
TRBJ2-2 TRBV2 NA NA TGTGCCAGCAGTGAACACACCGGGGAGCTGTTTTTT CASSEHTGELFF
TRBJ1-2 TRBV28 NA NA TGTGCCAGCAGTTCTCTCCTTGGCTACACCTTC CASSSLLGYTF
TRBJ2-1 TRBV7-9 NA NA TGTGCCAGCAGTTTCGTGTTCGGGCGGGATTACAATGAGCAGTTCTTC CASSFVFGRDYNEQFF
TRBJ2-5 TRBV20-1 NA NA TGCAGTGTTCACCCAGAAGAGACCCAGTACTTC CSVHPEETQYF
TRBJ1-4 TRBV6-6 TRBD1 few TGTGCCAGCAGTTGGGACAGGGTAAAACTGTTTTTT CASSWDRVKLFF
TRBJ2-7 TRBV7-6 TRBD1 NA TGTGCCAGCAGCCTATTTGTGGACAGGGGAAACTACGAGCAGTACTTC CASSLFVDRGNYEQYF
TRBJ2-7 TRBV6-1 TRBD1 NA TGTGCCAGCAAAGGGGACAGGGTAACCTACGAGCAGTACTTC CASKGDRVTYEQYF
TRBJ2-5 TRBV18 TRBD1 NA TGTGCCAGCTCACCACAGGGGGCTGTGGAGACCCAGTACTTC CASSPQGAVETQYF
TRBJ2-7 TRBV28 NA few TGTGCCAGCAGAGTGCCTAGCTACTACGAGCAGTACTTC CASRVPSYYEQYF
TRBJ2-1 TRBV2 TRBD2 NA TGTGCCAGCAGCCCGGGACTAGTATACAATGAGCAGTTCTTC CASSPGLVYNEQFF
TRBJ2-1 TRBV7-2 NA NA TGTGCCAGCACATATAGCGGAGCTTACAATGAGCAGTTCTTC CASTYSGAYNEQFF
TRBJ1-2 TRBV7-2 NA NA TGTGCCAGCAGCTTAGACGGACTCAGATATGGCTACACCTTC CASSLDGLRYGYTF
TRBJ2-2 TRBV10-3 TRBD1 NA TGTGCCATCAGGAAGACAGGGGAGGCCGGGGAGCTGTTTTTT CAIRKTGEAGELFF
TRBJ1-1 TRBV5-8 NA many TGTGCCAGCAGCTTGGATTGGGATTTCAGTGAAGCTTTCTTT CASSLDWDFSEAFF
TRBJ1-4 TRBV13 NA NA TGTGCCAGCAGCTCCCCCTCGGTGGGGCATAATGAAAAACTGTTTTTT CASSSPSVGHNEKLFF
TRBJ2-7 TRBV9 TRBD1 NA TGTGCCAGCAGCTCAGGGGGATATGACCCCTACGAGCAGTACTTC CASSSGGYDPYEQYF
TRBJ2-5 TRBV6-6 TRBD2 NA TGTGCCAGCGGGAGGGGTGAGCAGTACTTC CASGRGEQYF
TRBJ2-5 TRBV29-1 TRBD2 NA TGCAGCGTTGAGGGTAGCGGGAGTCGCGGGACCCAGTACTTC CSVEGSGSRGTQYF
TRBJ2-5 TRBV5-1 TRBD2 few TGCGCCAGCAGCTTGGGGACTAGCGGACAAGAGACCCAGTACTTC CASSLGTSGQETQYF
TRBJ1-2 TRBV30 NA NA TGTGCCTGGAGTACAACAGGGTCTCTGAGCTACACCTTC CAWSTTGSLSYTF
TRBJ1-1 TRBV7-3 NA NA TGTGCCAGCAGCTTATCCCATTTACAGGATTTGGCTTTCTTT CASSLSHLQDLAFF
TRBJ2-7 TRBV6-5 NA NA TGTGCCAGCAGTTATAACGGGGGCTACGAGCAGTACTTC CASSYNGGYEQYF
TRBJ2-7 TRBV13 NA NA TGTGCCAGCAGCTTAGTCGGCAGGGAGTACGAGCAGTACTTC CASSLVGREYEQYF
TRBJ2-7 TRBV15 NA NA TGTGCCACCAGCAGAGATTCGGGACAAGCATACGAGCAGTACTTC CATSRDSGQAYEQYF
TRBJ1-5 TRBV12-2 NA NA TGTGCAAGTCGCTTAGCGCGTGACCAGCCCCAGCATTTT CASRLARDQPQHF
TRBJ2-7 TRBV11-2 NA NA TGTGCCAGCAGCTTAGAGGGGGGAGGGGGCCTGCTCTACGAGCAGTACTTC CASSLEGGGGLLYEQYF
TRBJ2-4 TRBV28 TRBD2 NA TGTGCTTTTAGCGGGAGGGGGTCGAACATTCAGTACTTC CAFSGRGSNIQYF
TRBJ2-1 TRBV7-6 TRBD2 once TGTGCCAGCAGACGGACTAGCGACAATGAGCAGTTCTTC CASRRTSDNEQFF
TRBJ2-7 TRBV6-5 TRBD1 once TGTGCCAGCACCGCTAGTGACAGGGCCTTAGAGCAGTACTTC CASTASDRALEQYF
TRBJ1-5 TRBV30 TRBD1 NA TGTGCCTGGAGGGGACAGTACAATCAGCCCCAGCATTTT CAWRGQYNQPQHF
TRBJ2-7 TRBV6-1 NA NA TGTGCCAGCAGTGATCGGGAACAACCTTACGAGCAGTACTTC CASSDREQPYEQYF
TRBJ2-7 TRBV5-4 TRBD2 NA TGTGCCAGCAGCCGAGACCCTCGGTCTAGCGGGTCCTACGAGCAGTACTTC CASSRDPRSSGSYEQYF
TRBJ2-7 TRBV15 TRBD2 NA TGTGCCACCAGCAGAGATCACCCTGTGCGGGAGTCTTACGAGCAGTACTTC CATSRDHPVRESYEQYF
TRBJ2-3 TRBV5-4 TRBD2 many TGTGCCAGCAGGCTAGCGGGCCTCACAGATACGCAGTATTTT CASRLAGLTDTQYF
TRBJ1-1 TRBV4-1 NA few TGCGCCAGCAGCCAGATCCTAGAACGGCCTGAAGCTTTCTTT CASSQILERPEAFF
TRBJ2-7 TRBV27 NA NA TGTGCCAGCCGCTCTGGTGGTGGATTTAACGAGCAGTACTTC CASRSGGGFNEQYF
TRBJ2-5 TRBV5-1 TRBD2 NA TGCGCCAGCAGCTTGGCTAGCGGGACCCAAGAGACCCAGTACTTC CASSLASGTQETQYF
TRBJ2-7 TRBV19 NA few TGTGCCAGTAGGTCTACCGGGACCTACGAGCAGTACTTC CASRSTGTYEQYF
TRBJ1-1 TRBV27 NA NA TGTGCCAGCAGTTTAAGCGGGCGGTGGGACACTGAAGCTTTCTTT CASSLSGRWDTEAFF
TRBJ2-2 TRBV2 NA once TGTGCCAGCAGTTGGGTGAACACCGGGGAGCTGTTTTTT CASSWVNTGELFF
TRBJ2-1 TRBV19 NA once TGTGCCAGTAGTACCGACAATGAGCAGTTCTTC CASSTDNEQFF
TRBJ2-3 TRBV6-4 TRBD1 NA TGTGCCAGCAGTGACTGGGCAGGGGGAACAGATACGCAGTATTTT CASSDWAGGTDTQYF